These 19 T cell receptor beta chains originate from one sample sequenced in a study of post-analysis software for immune sequencing data. Regarding the study as a whole: TRBV5-6, TRBV5-1 and TRBV20-1 were among five TRBV segments more frequent in patients than controls.

Unique molecular identifiers featured in each of the TCR beta cDNA libraries. TCRdb re-called the PCR reads through MiXCR, storing one row per CDR3 protein. The data contain hundreds of thousands of distinct CDR3 sequences, roughly 27% of them singletons. Their recognized antigens are unknown. Sequenced sample: blood. The receptors come from a girl aged 10 to 17 with multiple sclerosis.

The V and J genes are TRBV28 and TRBJ2-5; 8 positions match TRBD1. Trimming at V came to 8 bases and at J to 7 bases, leaving 15 bases not matched to a gene. The CDR3 runs 15 residues. CDR1 is MDHEN and CDR2 is SYDVKM in the germline V gene. The CDR3 protein is CASADQGAVLGTQYF. The CDR3 DNA reads TGTGCCAGCGCCGATCAGGGGGCCGTCTTGGGGACCCAGTACTTC. The full variable domain, completed using reference TRBV28 and TRBJ2-5, is DVKVTQSSRYLVKRTGEKVFLECVQDMDHENMFWYRQDPGLGLRLIYFSYDVKMKEKGDIPEGYSVSREKKERFSLILESASTNQTSMYLCASADQGAVLGTQYFGPGTRLLVL.

The genes are TRBV2 and TRBJ1-4; 7 bases match TRBD1. The V gene's germline CDR1 is SNHLY and CDR2 FYNNEI. The CDR3 contains 17 residues. Trimming took 5 bases from V and 1 from J; bases not matched to a gene: 10. CDR3 residues: CASSHALQGQTNEKLFF. CDR3 DNA: TGTGCCAGCAGTCATGCGCTACAGGGGCAAACTAATGAAAAACTGTTTTTT.

V usage is TRBV2 and J usage is TRBJ2-2; no definite D call. With 4 bases removed from V and 4 bases from J, the gap between germline ends came to 10 bases. The CDR3 totals 14 residues. CDR1 is SNHLY and CDR2 is FYNNEI in the germline V gene. The chain's CDR3 is CASSAEFGTGELFF. The CDR3 DNA reads as TGTGCCAGCAGTGCGGAATTTGGCACCGGGGAGCTGTTTTTT. The full variable domain, its missing parts supplied by reference TRBV2 and TRBJ2-2, is EPEVTQTPSHQVTQMGQEVILRCVPISNHLYFYWYRQILGQKVEFLVSFYNNEISEKSEIFDDQFSVERPDGSNFTLKIRSTKLEDSAMYFCASSAEFGTGELFFGEGSRLTVL.

This clonotype was seen repeatedly, ten times or more. V is TRBV29-1 and J is TRBJ2-1, with 12 nucleotides matching TRBD1. This CDR3 is built from 14 residues. Looked up from germline, CDR1 is SQVTM and CDR2 is ANQGSEA. The CDR3 DNA sequence: TGCATGGGACAGGGGGCTTACCCCTACAATGAGCAGTTCTTC. This encodes CMGQGAYPYNEQFF.

This clonotype was seen a few times. The chain uses TRBV28 and TRBJ2-5; no definite D call. Germline V lookup: CDR1 MDHEN, CDR2 SYDVKM. CDR3 length equals 13 residues. V was cut by 7 bases and J by 4 bases, with 13 bases left in between. CDR3 sequence reads: CASIPVQGETQYF. The CDR3, as DNA: TGTGCCAGCATCCCGGTCCAAGGAGAGACCCAGTACTTC.

This clonotype was seen a handful of times. CDR3 sequence: CASSQARAGHYEQYF. CDR3 DNA: TGTGCCAGCAGCCAAGCGAGGGCGGGGCACTACGAGCAGTACTTC. The V and J genes are TRBV3-1 and TRBJ2-7, with a possible D match to TRBD2 (6 bases). Trimming took 1 base from V and 3 from J, leaving 13 bases between them. Germline CDR1 LGHDT, CDR2 YNNKEL (reference sequence). This CDR3 has 15 amino acids.

In this sample, this clonotype turned up many times. The genes are TRBV29-1 and TRBJ2-6; D ambiguous. V lost 1 base, J lost 2 bases, and 0 bases lay in between. The CDR3 loop spans 12 amino acids. Germline CDR1 reads SQVTM; CDR2 reads ANQGSEA. CDR3 coding DNA: TGCAGCGTTGAAGCTGGGGCCAACGTCCTGACTTTC. Residues: CSVEAGANVLTF.

This clonotype has a handful of counts. The chain joins TRBV29-1 to TRBJ2-5; D not resolved. V lost 0 bases and J 9 bases, leaving 5 bases between the germline ends. The CDR3 covers 10 residues. Germline-derived CDR1 and CDR2 are SQVTM and ANQGSEA. CDR3 protein: CSVEDIAQYF. DNA of the CDR3: TGCAGCGTTGAAGATATCGCCCAGTACTTC.

The chain has TRBV4-3 and TRBJ2-6; the D gene is possibly TRBD1 (5 bases). The germline gives CDR1 LGHNA, CDR2 YSLEER. This CDR3 region has 19 residues. V gave up 0 bases and J gave up 0 bases, with 15 bases separating them. The chain's CDR3 is CASSQDPGISGSGANVLTF. CDR3 sequence (DNA): TGCGCCAGCAGCCAAGATCCAGGGATTTCCGGCTCTGGGGCCAACGTCCTGACTTTC.

This clonotype has a handful of counts. This chain uses TRBV5-1 with TRBJ2-1; 10 bases line up with TRBD2. Trimming at V came to 4 bases and at J to 7 bases, leaving 11 bases not matched to a gene. The CDR3 totals 16 residues. Germline values: CDR1 SGHRS, CDR2 YFSETQ. The CDR3 sequence is CASSGLAGVSGNEQFF. In nucleotides, the CDR3 is TGCGCCAGCAGCGGCCTAGCGGGAGTCTCCGGTAATGAGCAGTTCTTC.

This clonotype was picked up many times. This chain uses TRBV6-6 with TRBJ2-5; the D is unclear. The germline gives CDR1 MNHNY, CDR2 SVGAGI (reference sequence). The CDR3 spans 12 residues. V was shortened by 2 bases and J by 2 bases, with 3 bases between the two germline ends. CDR3 region: CASSYPQETQYF. In nucleotides, the CDR3 is TGTGCCAGCAGTTACCCGCAAGAGACCCAGTACTTC.

This clonotype was seen only a few times. This chain links TRBV7-9 with TRBJ2-5; D may be TRBD1 or TRBD2 (5 bases each). Germline V lookup: CDR1 SEHNR, CDR2 FQNEAQ (reference sequence). V was cut by 5 bases and J by 4 bases, with 23 bases left in between. The length of the CDR3 is 17 residues. The CDR3 region is CASSIGPGPTFPETQYF. The CDR3 coding sequence is TGTGCCAGCAGCATCGGTCCGGGACCCACGTTCCCAGAGACCCAGTACTTC. Supplemented by reference TRBV7-9 and TRBJ2-5, the full variable domain reads DTGVSQNPRHKITKRGQNVTFRCDPISEHNRLYWYRQTLGQGPEFLTYFQNEAQLEKSRLLSDRFSAERPKGSFSTLEIQRTEQGDSAMYLCASSIGPGPTFPETQYFGPGTRLLVL.

The chain is built from TRBV29-1 and TRBJ2-5; D perhaps matches TRBD1 (5 bases). Trimming removed 0 bases from V and 1 base from J, with 12 bases in between. The CDR3 is 15 amino acids. Germline-derived CDR1 and CDR2 are SQVTM and ANQGSEA. The CDR3 DNA reads TGCAGCGTTGAAGAAGGGGAATCGGCCCAAGAGACCCAGTACTTC. Translated, it gives CSVEEGESAQETQYF. Complete variable domain (other parts from reference TRBV29-1 and TRBJ2-5): SAVISQKPSRDICQRGTSLTIQCQVDSQVTMMFWYRQQPGQSLTLIATANQGSEATYESGFVIDKFPISRPNLTFSTLTVSNMSPEDSSIYLCSVEEGESAQETQYFGPGTRLLVL.

In its sample, this clonotype was seen a few times. The CDR3 DNA reads as TGTGCCAGCAGCCCGGTCCCCTCTTTGATCTCCTACGAGCAGTACTTC. This encodes CASSPVPSLISYEQYF. V is TRBV14 and J is TRBJ2-7; D unresolved. V lost 4 bases, J lost 0 bases, and 16 bases lay in between. The CDR3 is 16 amino acids. The germline V gene encodes CDR1 SGHDN and CDR2 FVKESK.

This chain connects TRBV20-1 to TRBJ2-4, with 7 bases lining up with TRBD2. Germline assignment: CDR1 DFQATT and CDR2 SNEGSKA (reference sequence). V lost 5 bases, J lost 13 bases, and 17 bases stayed unmatched. This CDR3 comprises 14 residues. CDR3 sequence reads: CSAYAGLLTGRQYF. The CDR3 coding sequence is TGCAGTGCTTATGCGGGACTATTGACTGGCAGGCAGTACTTC.

This clonotype appeared many times. This chain links TRBV7-2 with TRBJ2-4, with 8 bases matching TRBD2. CDR1 and CDR2 (germline): SGHTA, FQGNSA. The CDR3 length is 15 residues. V shed 1 base and J 7 bases; nucleotides not matched to a gene: 6. The CDR3 coding sequence is TGTGCCAGCAGCTTAGTCTCGGGGGGGACCAACATTCAGTACTTC. Translated, it gives CASSLVSGGTNIQYF.

The chain is built from TRBV19 and TRBJ2-7, with 7 bases lining up with TRBD1. The DNA end favors TRBJ2-5, so the J call may be wrong. CDR1 is LNHDA and CDR2 is SQIVND in the germline V gene (reference sequence). This CDR3 has 14 residues. The DNA of the CDR3 is TGTGCCAGTAGTAAGCCGGGACAGTGGGGGACCCAGTACTTC. It yields the protein CASSKPGQWGTQYF.

The chain employs TRBV2 and TRBJ1-5, with D perhaps TRBD1 (6 bases). This CDR3 has 15 residues. Germline V lookup: CDR1 SNHLY, CDR2 FYNNEI. V was cut by 7 bases and J by 3 bases, with 16 bases left in between. CDR3 amino acids: CASNLLGGLNQPQHF. CDR3 bases: TGTGCCAGCAACCTTTTAGGGGGGCTCAATCAGCCCCAGCATTTT.

The V and J genes are TRBV6-4 and TRBJ2-3, with no clear D. Germline CDR1 and CDR2: MRHNA and SNTAGT. The ends were cut back, 3 bases at V and 2 bases at J, with 6 bases in the middle. CDR3 length equals 13 residues. This CDR3 reads CASSDITTDTQYF. Written as DNA, the CDR3 is TGTGCCAGCAGTGATATTACCACAGATACGCAGTATTTT.